What follows are 5 T cell receptor beta chains derived from one specimen sequenced in a study of STAT5B mutations in CD4+ large granular lymphocyte leukemia. TCRdb keeps only in-frame clones here, not all; method: immunoSEQ multiplex PCR. The sample shows 30,000 to 40,000 clones, about 80% of them seen only once. Sequencing was done on a sample of CD4+ T cells from blood buffy coats. The receptor source for this set is a human donor in good health.

The chain recombines TRBV18 with TRBJ2-2; D remains ambiguous. The CDR3 is made up of 14 amino acids. The ends were cut back, 5 bases at V and 4 bases at J, with 11 bases in the middle. The germline gives CDR1 KGHSH, CDR2 LQKENI. CDR3 DNA sequence: TGTGCCAGCTCAGTGGCAAGTAGCACCGGGGAGCTGTTTTTT. It translates to CASSVASSTGELFF.

The chain carries TRBV5-1 and TRBJ2-1; 13 positions match TRBD2. V trimming: 0 bases; J trimming: 7 bases; junction bases outside the gene matches: 10. The germline gives CDR1 SGHRS, CDR2 YFSETQ. The CDR3 contains 18 residues. The CDR3 region is CASSLGVTSGRRGNEQFF. In DNA, the CDR3 is TGCGCCAGCAGCTTGGGGGTGACTAGCGGGAGGAGGGGGAATGAGCAGTTCTTC.

The chain uses TRBV7-3 and TRBJ2-2, with TRBD2 identical over 8 bases. The CDR3 is made up of 15 amino acids. Germline V CDR1 and CDR2: SGHTA, FQGTGA. Trimming took 6 bases from V and 5 from J; bases not matched to a gene: 8. The CDR3 spells CASSLSGRDTGELFF. CDR3 nucleotides: TGTGCCAGCAGTTTGAGCGGGAGAGATACCGGGGAGCTGTTTTTT.

The chain has TRBV30 and TRBJ1-5; D remains ambiguous. This CDR3 has 14 amino acids. Germline CDR1 and CDR2: GTSNPN and SVGIG (reference sequence). Between the trimmed V and J ends, which lost 5 bases and 6 bases, there was a span of 17 bases. CDR3 protein: CAWDLGLSAQPQHF. The DNA for the CDR3 is TGTGCCTGGGATCTAGGGCTCTCCGCTCAGCCCCAGCATTTT.

This clone appeared a single time. V and J are TRBV10-3 and TRBJ2-6; D remains ambiguous. The CDR3 has 15 amino acids. Between the trimmed V and J ends, which lost 4 bases and 0 bases, there was a span of 7 bases. The germline V gene encodes CDR1 ENHRY and CDR2 SYGVKD. CDR3 nucleotides: TGTGCCATCAGTGCAGGAATCTCTGGGGCCAACGTCCTGACTTTC. Its translation is CAISAGISGANVLTF.